One T cell receptor beta chain is described in this entry. The method was immunoSEQ multiplex PCR; TCRdb's version includes in-frame clones alone and lacks a portion of them. This table holds more than 85,000 clones, roughly 87% found once. This entry is derived from a study of OX40 agonist ivuxolimab in advanced cancers. Germline lookup yields CDR1 LGHNT and CDR2 FRNRAP. Trimming left V 1 base short and J 7 bases short, with 27 bases between. CDR3 length equals 19 residues. The TCR sequence derives from an adult with an advanced solid tumor such as melanoma, head and neck, liver or kidney cancer. The sample was CD4+ or CD8+ T cells sorted from blood, taken in a trial of the OX40 agonist ivuxolimab. V usage is TRBV12-5 and J usage is TRBJ2-3; D is possibly TRBD1 or TRBD2 (5 bases each). The CDR3 loop is CASGLATYNRQFREYTQYF. In DNA, the CDR3 is TGTGCTAGTGGTTTGGCCACTTATAATAGACAGTTCCGGGAATATACGCAGTATTTT.